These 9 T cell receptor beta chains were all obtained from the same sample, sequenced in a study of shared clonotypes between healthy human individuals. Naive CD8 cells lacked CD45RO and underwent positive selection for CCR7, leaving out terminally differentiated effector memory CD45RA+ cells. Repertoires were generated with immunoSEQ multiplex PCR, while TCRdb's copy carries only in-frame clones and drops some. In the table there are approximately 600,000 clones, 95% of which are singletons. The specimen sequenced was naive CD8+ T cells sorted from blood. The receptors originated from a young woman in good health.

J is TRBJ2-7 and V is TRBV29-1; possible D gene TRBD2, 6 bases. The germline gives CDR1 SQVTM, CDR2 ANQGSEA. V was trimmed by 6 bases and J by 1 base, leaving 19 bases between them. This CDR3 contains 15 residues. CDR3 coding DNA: TGCAGCGTCGTCCTCGGTCTAGCGCCTTCCTACGAGCAGTACTTC. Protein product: CSVVLGLAPSYEQYF.

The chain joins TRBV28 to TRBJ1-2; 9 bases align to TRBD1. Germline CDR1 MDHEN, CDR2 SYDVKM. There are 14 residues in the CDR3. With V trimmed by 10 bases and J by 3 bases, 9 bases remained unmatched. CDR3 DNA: TGTGCCATCGGGACAGGGTTCGGGTACTATGGCTACACCTTC. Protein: CAIGTGFGYYGYTF.

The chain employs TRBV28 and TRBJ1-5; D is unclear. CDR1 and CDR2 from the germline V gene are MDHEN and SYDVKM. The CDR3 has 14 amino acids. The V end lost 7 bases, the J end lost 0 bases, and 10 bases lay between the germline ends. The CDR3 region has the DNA TGTGCCAGCAAAAGAGCGTATAGCAATCAGCCCCAGCATTTT. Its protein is CASKRAYSNQPQHF.

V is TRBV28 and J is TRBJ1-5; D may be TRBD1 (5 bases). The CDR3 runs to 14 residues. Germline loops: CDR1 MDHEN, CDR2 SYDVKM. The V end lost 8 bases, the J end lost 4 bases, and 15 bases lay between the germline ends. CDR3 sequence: CASELVGGNQPQHF. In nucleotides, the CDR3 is TGTGCCAGCGAGTTAGTGGGGGGAAATCAGCCCCAGCATTTT. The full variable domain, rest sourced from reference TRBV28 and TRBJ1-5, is DVKVTQSSRYLVKRTGEKVFLECVQDMDHENMFWYRQDPGLGLRLIYFSYDVKMKEKGDIPEGYSVSREKKERFSLILESASTNQTSMYLCASELVGGNQPQHFGDGTRLSIL.

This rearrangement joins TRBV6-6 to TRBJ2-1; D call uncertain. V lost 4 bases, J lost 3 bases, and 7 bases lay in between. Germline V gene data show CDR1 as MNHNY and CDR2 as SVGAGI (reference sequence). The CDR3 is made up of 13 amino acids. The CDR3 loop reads CASSSSHYNEQFF. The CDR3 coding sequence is TGTGCCAGCAGTTCCTCTCACTACAATGAGCAGTTCTTC.

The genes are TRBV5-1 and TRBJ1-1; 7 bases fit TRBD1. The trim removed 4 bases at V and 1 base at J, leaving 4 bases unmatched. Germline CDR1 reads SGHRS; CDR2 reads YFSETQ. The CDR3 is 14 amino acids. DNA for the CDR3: TGCGCCAGCAGCCCCTGGACAGGGAACACTGAAGCTTTCTTT. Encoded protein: CASSPWTGNTEAFF.

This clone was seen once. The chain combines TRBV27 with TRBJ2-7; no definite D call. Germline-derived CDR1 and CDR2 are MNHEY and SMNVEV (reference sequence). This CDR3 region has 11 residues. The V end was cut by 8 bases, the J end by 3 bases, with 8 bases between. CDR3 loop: CASGPLYEQYF. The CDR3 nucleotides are TGTGCCAGCGGGCCCCTCTACGAGCAGTACTTC.

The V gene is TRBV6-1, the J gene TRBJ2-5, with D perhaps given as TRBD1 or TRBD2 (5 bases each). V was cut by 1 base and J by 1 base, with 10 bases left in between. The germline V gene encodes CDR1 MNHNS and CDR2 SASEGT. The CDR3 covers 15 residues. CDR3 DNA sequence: TGTGCCAGCAGTGAAGATCGGGGCGTCCAAGAGACCCAGTACTTC. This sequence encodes CASSEDRGVQETQYF.

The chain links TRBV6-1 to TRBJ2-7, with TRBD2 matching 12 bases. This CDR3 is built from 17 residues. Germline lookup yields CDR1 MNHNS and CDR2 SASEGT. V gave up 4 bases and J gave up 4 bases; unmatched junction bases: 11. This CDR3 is CASSGTSGKITTYEQYF. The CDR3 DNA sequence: TGTGCCAGCAGTGGGACTAGCGGGAAGATTACTACTTACGAGCAGTACTTC.